These 13 T cell receptor beta chains were all obtained from the same sample, sequenced in a study of cytomegalovirus exposure and HLA in healthy donors. PCR primers comprised 60 Vbeta and 13 Jbeta primers. Sequencing was performed with immunoSEQ multiplex PCR; in TCRdb, only in-frame clones are kept and a portion is missing. This repertoire comprises 140,000 to 150,000 clones; its ten largest clones make up around 0.96%. The sequenced sample was PBMCs. The receptor set was obtained from a male donor in good health and CMV-seronegative.

The chain combines TRBV9 with TRBJ2-3, with D perhaps TRBD2 (5 bases). Deletions cut 0 bases from V and 3 bases from J, with 17 bases between. There are 17 residues in the CDR3. CDR1 and CDR2 (germline): SGDLS, YYNGEE. The CDR3: CASSVEDSGYGTDTQYF. CDR3 coding DNA: TGTGCCAGCAGCGTAGAGGACTCGGGGTATGGAACAGATACGCAGTATTTT.

The chain joins TRBV19 to TRBJ2-7, with 10 nucleotides matching TRBD1. Germline CDR1 reads LNHDA; CDR2 reads SQIVND (reference sequence). Unmatched junction bases numbered 8, after V lost 6 bases and J lost 3 bases. This CDR3 contains 15 residues. This CDR3 is CASSTRDRGVYEQYF. The CDR3 region has the DNA TGTGCCAGTAGCACTAGGGACAGGGGCGTCTACGAGCAGTACTTC.

V is TRBV18 and J is TRBJ2-5; perhaps TRBD1 as D (5 bases). V shed 3 bases and J shed 3 bases, with 17 bases lying between them. This CDR3 spans 16 amino acids. Germline V CDR1 and CDR2: KGHSH, LQKENI. The CDR3 is CASSPLPPTAEETQYF. For the CDR3, the DNA is TGTGCCAGCTCACCCTTGCCCCCGACAGCCGAAGAGACCCAGTACTTC.

This chain joins TRBV6-1 and TRBJ2-7; D is perhaps TRBD2 (5 bases). Between the trimmed V and J ends, which lost 10 bases and 3 bases, there was a span of 22 bases. This CDR3 is built from 15 residues. Germline V gene sequence: CDR1 MNHNS, CDR2 SASEGT. CDR3 sequence (DNA): TGTGCCATCCCCTTCCCCCCGGGGTACGGCTACGAGCAGTACTTC. Amino acid sequence: CAIPFPPGYGYEQYF.

The chain has TRBV7-7 and TRBJ2-1; no clear D. V gave up 2 bases and J gave up 5 bases, with 7 bases separating them. This CDR3 has 13 residues. Germline-derived CDR1 and CDR2 are SSHAT and FNYEAQ (reference sequence). The CDR3 sequence is CASSLSGHNEQFF. CDR3 coding DNA: TGTGCCAGCAGCTTAAGTGGCCACAATGAGCAGTTCTTC.

The rearrangement links TRBV19 to TRBJ1-1; D uncertain. The V gene's germline CDR1 is LNHDA and CDR2 SQIVND (reference sequence). This CDR3 spans 14 amino acids. The V end lost 7 bases, the J end lost 2 bases, and 14 bases lay between the germline ends. The CDR3, as DNA: TGTGCCAGTACCGTCTCACTTGTTAACACTGAAGCTTTCTTT. This translates into CASTVSLVNTEAFF.

This sequence joins TRBV5-6 and TRBJ1-1; D remains unclear. V shed 0 bases and J shed 0 bases, with 12 bases lying between them. This CDR3 is 16 amino acids long. Germline lookup yields CDR1 SGHDT and CDR2 YYEEEE. DNA for the CDR3: TGTGCCAGCAGCTTGGCTGGTCTCAGCGTGAACACTGAAGCTTTCTTT. It specifies CASSLAGLSVNTEAFF.

The chain is built from TRBV9 and TRBJ2-1, with 7 positions matching TRBD2. CDR3 length: 16 residues. In germline, CDR1 is SGDLS, CDR2 YYNGEE. After removal of 4 bases from V and 6 bases from J, the junction contained 13 bases not matched to a gene. CDR3: CASSPRDLGRGNEQFF. As DNA, the CDR3 is TGTGCCAGCAGCCCCCGTGACTTGGGGAGGGGCAATGAGCAGTTCTTC.

V gene TRBV7-9 combines with J gene TRBJ2-5, with TRBD1 identical over 8 bases. Germline CDR1 and CDR2: SEHNR and FQNEAQ (reference sequence). V was pared by 2 bases and J by 2 bases, with 1 base of the junction left unmatched. The CDR3 is made up of 14 amino acids. The CDR3 DNA sequence: TGTGCCAGCAGCTTAACAGGGGGGCAAGAGACCCAGTACTTC. This codes for CASSLTGGQETQYF.

This chain connects TRBV18 to TRBJ2-7; the match to TRBD2 covers 8 bases. The CDR3 consists of 15 residues. V lost 0 bases to trimming and J lost 7 bases; unmatched junction nucleotides: 8. CDR1 KGHSH and CDR2 LQKENI come from the germline V gene. The CDR3 reads CASSPPPAGAEEQYF. Written as DNA, the CDR3 is TGTGCCAGCTCACCACCCCCAGCGGGGGCGGAAGAGCAGTACTTC.

The CDR3 DNA follows: TGTGCTAGTGGTCCGCCCCTAGCGGGAGTATCTACAGATACGCAGTATTTT. Translating it yields CASGPPLAGVSTDTQYF. The rearrangement joins TRBV12-5 to TRBJ2-3; 10 bases fit TRBD2. V was pared by 5 bases and J by 3 bases, with 11 bases of the junction left unmatched. The CDR3 contains 17 residues. Germline V gene sequence: CDR1 LGHNT, CDR2 FRNRAP.

The gene calls are TRBV27 and TRBJ2-7; D call uncertain. This CDR3 is 11 amino acids long. The V and J ends lost 4 bases and 3 bases respectively, with 4 bases between them. CDR1 is MNHEY, CDR2 SMNVEV, per germline (reference sequence). The CDR3 loop is CASSSVYEQYF. CDR3 bases: TGTGCCAGCAGTTCGGTCTACGAGCAGTACTTC.

The rearrangement joins TRBV6-6 to TRBJ2-7; 7 positions match TRBD1. The germline CDR1 and CDR2 sequences are MNHNY and SVGAGI (reference sequence). The CDR3 length is 15 residues. Trimming at V came to 5 bases and at J to 3 bases, leaving 10 bases not matched to a gene. This chain's CDR3 is CASSHTGTVGYEQYF. The CDR3 DNA sequence: TGTGCCAGCAGTCACACTGGGACAGTAGGCTACGAGCAGTACTTC.